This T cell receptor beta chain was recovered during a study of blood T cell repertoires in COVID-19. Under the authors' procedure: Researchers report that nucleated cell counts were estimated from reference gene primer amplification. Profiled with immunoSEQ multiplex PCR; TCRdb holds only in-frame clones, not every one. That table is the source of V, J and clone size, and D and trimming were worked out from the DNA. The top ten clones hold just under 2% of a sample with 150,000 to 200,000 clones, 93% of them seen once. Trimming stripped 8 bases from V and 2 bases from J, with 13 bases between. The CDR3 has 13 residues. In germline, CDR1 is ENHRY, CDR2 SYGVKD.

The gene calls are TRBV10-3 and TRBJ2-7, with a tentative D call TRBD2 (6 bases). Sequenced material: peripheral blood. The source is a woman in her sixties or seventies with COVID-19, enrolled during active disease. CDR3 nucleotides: TGTGCCATCTCCGGGACTTCAACCTACGAGCAGTACTTC. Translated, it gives CAISGTSTYEQYF.